Following are 19 T cell receptor beta chains from one sample sequenced in a study of T cell responses to AZD1222 COVID-19 vaccine. Clones were read by immunoSEQ multiplex PCR, and TCRdb kept only the in-frame ones, dropping some. Of about 26,000 clones in the sample, about 90% were seen once. Sequencing was performed on peripheral blood, taken 28 days after the second AZD1222 dose. The receptors here all came from an adult who received the AZD1222 COVID-19 vaccine.

The CDR3 loop reads CASSLVPAGGLNTGELFF. The CDR3 DNA reads TGTGCCAGCAGCTTAGTCCCAGCGGGGGGGCTGAACACCGGGGAGCTGTTTTTT. The rearrangement links TRBV11-2 to TRBJ2-2; 10 nucleotides line up with TRBD2. V lost 1 base and J lost 1; bases outside the gene matches: 6. CDR1 and CDR2 from the germline V gene are SGHAT and FQNNGV. The CDR3 loop spans 18 amino acids.

The chain links TRBV19 to TRBJ1-5; D ambiguous. The CDR3 is 15 residues long. Between the trimmed V and J ends, which lost 1 base and 0 bases, there was a span of 7 bases. Looked up from germline, CDR1 is LNHDA and CDR2 is SQIVND (reference sequence). CDR3 DNA: TGTGCCAGTAGTATAGTACAGAATAGCAATCAGCCCCAGCATTTT. The encoded protein is CASSIVQNSNQPQHF.

This clone was seen a single time. V is TRBV28 and J is TRBJ2-7, with 9 bases fitting TRBD2. The germline gives CDR1 MDHEN, CDR2 SYDVKM. V dropped 6 bases and J dropped 3; count of bases not matched to a gene: 3. CDR3 length equals 13 residues. This CDR3 reads CASRSTSGYEQYF. The CDR3 DNA is TGTGCCAGCAGATCGACTAGCGGCTACGAGCAGTACTTC.

The chain carries TRBV28 and TRBJ2-3, with 12 nucleotides matching TRBD2. The germline V gene encodes CDR1 MDHEN and CDR2 SYDVKM. The CDR3 contains 19 residues. The ends lost 5 bases at V and 4 bases at J; junction bases unmatched: 16. The CDR3 DNA is TGTGCCAGCAGTAAAAACGTGGCGCTAGCGGGGGGGTGGTCAGATACGCAGTATTTT. Translating gives CASSKNVALAGGWSDTQYF.

This clone occurred a few times. J is TRBJ1-1 and V is TRBV13; tentative D call: TRBD1 (5 bases). The germline gives CDR1 PRHDT, CDR2 FYEKMQ (reference sequence). The CDR3 runs to 14 residues. The V gene lost 2 bases and the J gene lost 2 bases, with 9 bases spanning the gap. The CDR3 protein is CASSLPTENTEAFF. The CDR3, as DNA: TGTGCCAGCAGCTTACCGACAGAAAACACTGAAGCTTTCTTT.

This rearrangement joins TRBV15 to TRBJ2-2; either TRBD1 or TRBD2 may supply D (5 bases each). V lost 6 bases and J lost 5, with 13 bases in between. The CDR3 consists of 14 residues. The germline V gene encodes CDR1 LNHNV and CDR2 YYDKDF (reference sequence). The DNA of the CDR3 is TGTGCCACCAGTCAGAGTGGGGGAACCGGGGAGCTGTTTTTT. Translating it yields CATSQSGGTGELFF.

This sequence joins TRBV7-2 and TRBJ2-5; 10 bases match TRBD2. The CDR3 covers 15 residues. Per germline, CDR1 SGHTA and CDR2 FQGNSA. J was trimmed by 5 bases and V by 6 bases; bases with no gene match: 9. In DNA form, the CDR3 reads TGTGCCAGCAGTCCCAGCGGGGGGGCCTTGGAGACCCAGTACTTC. It specifies CASSPSGGALETQYF.

The chain carries TRBV3-1 (or the pseudogene TRBV3-2) and TRBJ1-5; 12 bases are a match to TRBD1. There are 20 residues in the CDR3. The junction had 18 bases not matched to a gene; V was cut back by 4 bases and J by 5 bases. Germline-derived CDR1 and CDR2 are LGHDT and YNNKEL (reference sequence). The CDR3 is CASSPPRDRGPSKGDQPQHF. CDR3 bases: TGTGCCAGCAGCCCGCCACGGGACAGGGGGCCCTCCAAGGGCGATCAGCCCCAGCATTTT.

The chain joins TRBV5-1 to TRBJ1-1; D is perhaps TRBD1 (5 bases). In germline, CDR1 is SGHRS, CDR2 YFSETQ. The ends were cut back, 4 bases at V and 0 bases at J, with 16 bases in the middle. The CDR3 is 16 amino acids. DNA of the CDR3: TGCGCCAGCAGCGGAAACCCGGGGGGGTTGAACACTGAAGCTTTCTTT. Translation gives CASSGNPGGLNTEAFF.

The gene calls are TRBV10-3 and TRBJ2-6, with D tentatively TRBD1 (5 bases). Germline values: CDR1 ENHRY, CDR2 SYGVKD. This CDR3 has 14 amino acids. The V end was cut by 7 bases, the J end by 2 bases, with 9 bases between. CDR3 in amino acids: CAITAGTGANVLTF. The CDR3 bases are TGTGCCATCACCGCAGGGACTGGGGCCAACGTCCTGACTTTC.

V usage is TRBV5-1 and J usage is TRBJ1-1, with no clear D. The germline V and J ends were trimmed by 0 bases and 2 bases, with 8 bases remaining between them. CDR3 length equals 14 residues. From germline, CDR1 is SGHRS and CDR2 YFSETQ. This CDR3 is CASSLGGVNTEAFF. CDR3 bases: TGCGCCAGCAGCTTGGGCGGGGTTAACACTGAAGCTTTCTTT.

The V and J genes are TRBV19 and TRBJ1-5, with D unresolved. The CDR3 sequence is 13 residues long. CDR1 LNHDA and CDR2 SQIVND come from the germline V gene (reference sequence). With 10 bases removed from V and 5 bases from J, the gap between germline ends came to 15 bases. The CDR3 protein is CATTTKSHQPQHF. In DNA, the CDR3 is TGTGCCACGACGACTAAAAGTCATCAGCCCCAGCATTTT.

The chain has TRBV7-9 and TRBJ1-1; D may be TRBD1 (5 bases). The CDR3 sequence is 14 residues long. V lost 5 bases, J lost 0 bases, and 10 bases lay in between. Germline V gene data show CDR1 as SEHNR and CDR2 as FQNEAQ (reference sequence). The CDR3 region is CASSPRQLNTEAFF. Here the CDR3 DNA reads TGTGCCAGCAGCCCCCGACAGTTGAACACTGAAGCTTTCTTT.

CDR3 in amino acids: CSASRDQNTEAFF. DNA of the CDR3: TGCAGTGCTAGTCGAGACCAGAACACTGAAGCTTTCTTT. The V and J genes are TRBV20-1 and TRBJ1-1; D uncertain. The CDR3 length is 13 residues. Germline loops: CDR1 DFQATT, CDR2 SNEGSKA (reference sequence). Trimming left V 3 bases short and J 1 base short, with 9 bases between.

The rearrangement links TRBV9 to TRBJ2-1; TRBD1 matches at 7 bases. The germline CDR1 and CDR2 sequences are SGDLS and YYNGEE. The J segment lost 7 bases and the V segment lost 0 bases, leaving 4 bases of the junction unmatched. CDR3 length equals 14 residues. The CDR3 region is CASSVVPGGNEQFF. CDR3 sequence (DNA): TGTGCCAGCAGCGTAGTTCCAGGGGGAAATGAGCAGTTCTTC.

The chain combines TRBV19 with TRBJ1-6; 7 positions agree with TRBD1. V lost 0 bases, J lost 9 bases, and 2 bases stayed unmatched. CDR3 length: 14 residues. Germline V CDR1 and CDR2: LNHDA, SQIVND (reference sequence). In nucleotides, the CDR3 is TGTGCCAGTAGTATAGAACAGGGGTTTTCACCCCTCCACTTT. As protein: CASSIEQGFSPLHF.

The CDR3 loop reads CASVTSGLYNEQFF. The CDR3, as DNA: TGTGCCAGCGTGACTAGCGGGCTTTACAATGAGCAGTTCTTC. This rearrangement joins TRBV28 to TRBJ2-1; 10 bases fit TRBD2. This CDR3 is 14 amino acids long. From germline, CDR1 is MDHEN and CDR2 SYDVKM. With 8 bases clipped from V and 4 bases from J, the junction kept 5 bases outside the gene matches.

The chain recombines TRBV19 with TRBJ1-5, with D perhaps TRBD1 (6 bases). CDR1 LNHDA and CDR2 SQIVND come from the germline V gene (reference sequence). CDR3 size: 16 residues. The V end was cut by 5 bases, the J end by 8 bases, with 22 bases between. The CDR3 sequence is CASSPGLGGGSEPQHF. In DNA, the CDR3 is TGTGCCAGTAGTCCCGGGCTTGGGGGCGGTTCTGAGCCCCAGCATTTT.

In its sample, this clone ranks as medium-sized. The chain joins TRBV7-6 to TRBJ1-2; D is unresolved. The CDR3 is made up of 15 amino acids. Per germline, CDR1 SGHVS and CDR2 FNYEAQ. V gave up 5 bases and J gave up 9 bases, with 22 bases separating them. In DNA form, the CDR3 reads TGTGCCAGCAGCCTCCGACCCGAGGGCGGCGATAGCTACACCTTC. Its translation: CASSLRPEGGDSYTF.